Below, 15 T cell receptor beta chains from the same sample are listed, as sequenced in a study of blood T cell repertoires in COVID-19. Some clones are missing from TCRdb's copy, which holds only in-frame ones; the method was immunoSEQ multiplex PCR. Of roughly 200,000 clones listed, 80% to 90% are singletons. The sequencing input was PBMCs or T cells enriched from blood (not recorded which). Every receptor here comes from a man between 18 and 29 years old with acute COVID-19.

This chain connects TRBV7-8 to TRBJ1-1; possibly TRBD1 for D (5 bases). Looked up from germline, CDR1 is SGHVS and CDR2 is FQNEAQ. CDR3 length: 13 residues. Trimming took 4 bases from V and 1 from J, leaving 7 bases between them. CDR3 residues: CASSSDRNTEAFF. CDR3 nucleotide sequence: TGTGCCAGCAGCTCAGACAGGAACACTGAAGCTTTCTTT.

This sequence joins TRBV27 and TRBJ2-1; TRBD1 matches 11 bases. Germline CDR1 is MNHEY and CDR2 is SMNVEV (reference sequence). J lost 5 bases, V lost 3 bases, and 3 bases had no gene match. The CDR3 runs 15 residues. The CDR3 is CASSFGTGGHNEQFF. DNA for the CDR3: TGTGCCAGCAGTTTTGGGACAGGGGGACACAATGAGCAGTTCTTC.

CDR3 protein: CASSRATELTYNEQFF. The CDR3, as DNA: TGTGCCAGTAGTAGGGCGACGGAACTTACGTACAATGAGCAGTTCTTC. V and J are TRBV19 and TRBJ2-1; D call uncertain. Trimming took off 4 bases at V and 4 bases at J, with 17 bases between the two ends. CDR1 LNHDA and CDR2 SQIVND come from the germline V gene (reference sequence). This CDR3 is built from 16 residues.

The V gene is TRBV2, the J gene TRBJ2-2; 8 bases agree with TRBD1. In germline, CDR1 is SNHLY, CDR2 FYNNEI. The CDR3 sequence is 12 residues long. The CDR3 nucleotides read TGTGCGAAGCAGGCCGACAGGGGATATCTGTTTTTT. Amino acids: CAKQADRGYLFF.

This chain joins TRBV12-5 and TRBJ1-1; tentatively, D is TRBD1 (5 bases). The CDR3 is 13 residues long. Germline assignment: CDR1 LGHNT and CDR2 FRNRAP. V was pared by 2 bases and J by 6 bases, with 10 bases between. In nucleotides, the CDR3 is TGTGCTAGTGGTTTGTCCGGGGGTGCTGAAGCTTTCTTT. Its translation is CASGLSGGAEAFF.

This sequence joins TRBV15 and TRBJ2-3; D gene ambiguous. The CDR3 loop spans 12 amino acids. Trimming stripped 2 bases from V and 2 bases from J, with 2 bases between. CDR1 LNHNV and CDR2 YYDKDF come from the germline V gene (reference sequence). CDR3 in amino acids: CATSRHTDTQYF. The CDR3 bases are TGTGCCACCAGCAGACACACAGATACGCAGTATTTT. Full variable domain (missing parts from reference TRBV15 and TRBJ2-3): DAMVIQNPRYQVTQFGKPVTLSCSQTLNHNVMYWYQQKSSQAPKLLFHYYDKDFNNEADTPDNFQSRRPNTSFCFLDIRSPGLGDTAMYLCATSRHTDTQYFGPGTRLTVL.

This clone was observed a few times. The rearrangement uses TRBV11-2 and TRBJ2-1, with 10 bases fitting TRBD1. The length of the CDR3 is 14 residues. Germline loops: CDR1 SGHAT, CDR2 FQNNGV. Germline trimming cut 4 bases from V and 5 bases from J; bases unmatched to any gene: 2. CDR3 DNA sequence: TGTGCCAGCAGCTCGGGACAGGGGAACAATGAGCAGTTCTTC. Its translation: CASSSGQGNNEQFF.

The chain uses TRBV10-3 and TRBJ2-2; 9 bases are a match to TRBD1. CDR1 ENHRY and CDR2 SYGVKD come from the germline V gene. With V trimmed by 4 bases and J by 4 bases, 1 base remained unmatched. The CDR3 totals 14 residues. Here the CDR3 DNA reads TGTGCCATCAGTGGGACAGGGGTCACCGGGGAGCTGTTTTTT. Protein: CAISGTGVTGELFF.

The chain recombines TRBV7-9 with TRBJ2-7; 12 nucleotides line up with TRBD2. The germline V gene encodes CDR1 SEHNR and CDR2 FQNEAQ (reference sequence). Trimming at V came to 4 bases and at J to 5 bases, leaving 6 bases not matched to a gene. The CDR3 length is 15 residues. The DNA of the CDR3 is TGTGCCAGCAGCTCAACCCTAGCGGGAGGGGACGAGCAGTACTTC. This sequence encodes CASSSTLAGGDEQYF.

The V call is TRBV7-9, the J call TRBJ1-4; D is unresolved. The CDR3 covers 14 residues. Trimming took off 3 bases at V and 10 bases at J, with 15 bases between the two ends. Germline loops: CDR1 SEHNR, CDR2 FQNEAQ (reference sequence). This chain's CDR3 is CASSFPLDSGKLFF. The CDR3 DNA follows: TGTGCCAGCAGCTTCCCACTGGACTCTGGAAAACTGTTTTTT.

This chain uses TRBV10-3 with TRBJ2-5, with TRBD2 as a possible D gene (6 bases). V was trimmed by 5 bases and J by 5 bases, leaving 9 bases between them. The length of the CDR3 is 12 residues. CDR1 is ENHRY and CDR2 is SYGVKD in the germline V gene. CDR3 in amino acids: CAISTGGETQYF. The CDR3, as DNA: TGTGCCATCAGTACCGGAGGGGAGACCCAGTACTTC.

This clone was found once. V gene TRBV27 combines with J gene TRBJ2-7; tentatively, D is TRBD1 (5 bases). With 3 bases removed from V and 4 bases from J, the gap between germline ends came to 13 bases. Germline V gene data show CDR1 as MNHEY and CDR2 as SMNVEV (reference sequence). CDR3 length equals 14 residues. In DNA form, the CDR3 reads TGTGCCAGCAGTTTGAGTCAGGGTGGTTACGAGCAGTACTTC. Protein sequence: CASSLSQGGYEQYF.

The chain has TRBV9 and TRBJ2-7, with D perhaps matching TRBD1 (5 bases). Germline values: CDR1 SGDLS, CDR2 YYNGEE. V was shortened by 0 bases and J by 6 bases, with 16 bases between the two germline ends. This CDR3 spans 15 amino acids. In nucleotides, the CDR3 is TGTGCCAGCAGCGTAGAGCCCGCGACAGCCCTCGAGCAGTACTTC. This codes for CASSVEPATALEQYF.

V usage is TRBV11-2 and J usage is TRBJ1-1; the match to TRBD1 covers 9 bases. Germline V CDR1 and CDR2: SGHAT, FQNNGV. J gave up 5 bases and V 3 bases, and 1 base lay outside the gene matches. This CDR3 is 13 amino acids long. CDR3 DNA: TGTGCCAGCAGCTTCGGACAGGGGACTGAAGCTTTCTTT. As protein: CASSFGQGTEAFF.

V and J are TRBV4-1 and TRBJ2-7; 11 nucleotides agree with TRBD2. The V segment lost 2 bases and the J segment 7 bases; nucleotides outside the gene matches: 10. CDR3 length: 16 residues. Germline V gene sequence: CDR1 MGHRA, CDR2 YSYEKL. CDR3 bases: TGCGCCAGCAGCCAATTAATTCTAGCGGGAGGTTGGGAGCAGTACTTC. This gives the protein CASSQLILAGGWEQYF.